This passage covers 5 T cell receptor beta chains from one sample sequenced in a study of T cell responses to AZD1222 COVID-19 vaccine. TCRdb's copy holds only in-frame clones and misses some; the assay was immunoSEQ multiplex PCR. This table has 150,000 to 200,000 clones, over 85% appearing once. The specimen comprised peripheral blood, sampled on day 0 of AZD1222 vaccination. These receptors were collected from an adult in good health.

The chain links TRBV19 to TRBJ2-1; TRBD1 is a possible D gene (7 bases). The V end was cut by 6 bases, the J end by 3 bases, with 18 bases between. The CDR3 spans 16 residues. Germline V gene data show CDR1 as LNHDA and CDR2 as SQIVND (reference sequence). This CDR3 reads CASSPGGTLSYNEQFF. CDR3 in DNA: TGTGCCAGTAGCCCAGGGGGGACCCTCAGCTACAATGAGCAGTTCTTC.

The genes are TRBV6-5 and TRBJ2-3; 9 bases align to TRBD1. This CDR3 contains 14 residues. Germline V gives CDR1 MNHEY, CDR2 SVGAGI. The V and J ends lost 7 bases and 5 bases, in that order; junction bases with no gene match: 7. DNA of the CDR3: TGTGCCAGCAAGCAGGGACAGGGACTAGATACGCAGTATTTT. It specifies CASKQGQGLDTQYF.

V usage is TRBV3-1 (or the pseudogene TRBV3-2) and J usage is TRBJ2-1, with D possibly TRBD1 on 6 matching bases. Trimming took 0 bases from V and 0 from J, leaving 15 bases between them. The CDR3 spans 18 residues. CDR1 is LGHDT and CDR2 is YNNKEL in the germline V gene (reference sequence). In DNA form, the CDR3 reads TGTGCCAGCAGCCAAGATCTACCAGGGGTGATCTCCTACAATGAGCAGTTCTTC. It yields the protein CASSQDLPGVISYNEQFF.

The CDR3 loop reads CASSPRYGDQAEAFF. The CDR3 nucleotides read TGTGCCAGCAGCCCAAGATATGGCGATCAGGCTGAAGCTTTCTTT. This chain links TRBV3-1 (or the pseudogene TRBV3-2) with TRBJ1-1; D unclear. V lost 4 bases, J lost 6 bases, and 18 bases lay in between. This CDR3 comprises 15 residues. Germline lookup yields CDR1 LGHDT and CDR2 YNNKEL (reference sequence).

This chain links TRBV5-1 with TRBJ1-2, with 7 bases aligning to TRBD1. Trimming at V came to 4 bases and at J to 2 bases, leaving 5 bases not matched to a gene. CDR1 is SGHRS, CDR2 YFSETQ, per germline. This CDR3 comprises 14 residues. CDR3 loop: CASSLTTGNYGYTF. In DNA form, the CDR3 reads TGCGCCAGCAGCCTCACGACAGGGAACTATGGCTACACCTTC.